This T cell receptor (beta chain) originates from a study of cytomegalovirus exposure and HLA in healthy donors (dated by TCRdb to 2017 to 2019). Regarding the study in general: According to a later analysis, the approximately 120 validation repertoires were produced on the same platform as the approximately 610 repertoires of the first cohort. The aim of the study was to test whether cataloging public T cell receptors could identify signatures of past pathogen exposure. In addition to the first cohort of approximately 650 subjects, a separate validation cohort of under 150 different subjects was used. To predict cytomegalovirus infection status, the study brought together high-throughput TCR immunosequencing, statistical association of individual TCRs with disease status, and machine learning. Results the study describes overall, beyond this receptor: The authors suggested that the approach could potentially be extended to other disease states and immunological phenotypes. In a later analysis, TCRs clustered in the first cohort were found to also tend to co-occur in the 100 to 150 validation repertoires, with over 90% of cluster scores above 0. In vitro tests confirmed that a few of the cytomegalovirus-associated TCR beta chains recognize cytomegalovirus antigens. In the study, approximately 150 TCR beta chains were listed as associated with cytomegalovirus. The classifier was reported to diagnose cytomegalovirus status with high specificity and sensitivity in both the original and validation cohorts. Most TCR sequences were seen in very few donors, while some public TCRs were found in many individuals. A later analysis lacked HLA typing for the validation cohort, so it scored co-occurrence in that cohort across all 120 repertoires.

Note on this clone: Its specific antigen is unknown. Base-call qualities are not available, and no considerably larger clone is one nucleotide away.

Cut back by 4 bases and 1 base, the V and J ends lie 8 bases apart. Its CDR3 holds 15 amino acids, cysteine through phenylalanine. Only the CDR3 DNA stays, 45 bases, in frame from base 1. Per the germline V gene, SNHLY is the CDR1 and FYNNEI is the CDR2. Library method: the immunoSEQ multiplex PCR assay. In the authors' own workflow: A statistical classification framework was built to diagnose cytomegalovirus status from the catalog of TCR beta chain sequences. TCRdb stores this immuneACCESS table with in-frame sequences only. Part of the clones is absent; in the studies checked, under half of the shortfall reflects unresolved V genes, and no reason is known for the rest. For V, J and clone size, that table is used; D and trimming come from the DNA. The sample table holds approximately 300,000 clones, of which about nine tenths were seen once. 0.75% to 0.85% of the sample belongs to the ten largest clones.

Donors formed part of the validation cohort, which comprised approximately 130 subjects and was distinct from the first cohort of 690 or so subjects. The sequenced sample was PBMCs. The V and J genes are TRBV2 and TRBJ2-6, with a weak D call of TRBD1 (5 bases match). The sequence derives from a woman younger than 35 in good health and CMV-seronegative. The CDR3 loop reads CASSGQLSGANVLTF. In nucleotides, the sequence is TGTGCCAGCAGTGGACAGCTATCTGGGGCCAACGTCCTGACTTTC.